The rows below give T cell receptor beta chains drawn from one sample of a study of T cell changes during pregnancy in multiple sclerosis. Sequencing was performed with immunoSEQ multiplex PCR; in TCRdb, only in-frame clones are kept and a portion is missing. Of some 37,000 clones in the sample, 85% to 95% were seen once. Sequenced sample: PBMCs (not recorded whether the cells were cultured). The source of these receptors is a female donor with multiple sclerosis, enrolled in a pregnancy study. The CDR3 runs from the conserved cysteine through the conserved F or W. A D gene is named only where the DNA matches it firmly. Clone size is stated in some rows and not others, as once, few, many or a class when expanded.

d_gene: TRBD2
j_gene: TRBJ2-7
v_gene: TRBV7-3
abundance: .
CDR3nt: TGTGCCAGCAGCTCCGCCGGGACTAGCGGGAGATGGTACTTC
CDR3aa: CASSSAGTSGRWYF

d_gene: TRBD2
j_gene: TRBJ2-7
v_gene: TRBV28
abundance: .
CDR3nt: TGTGCCAGCAGTCCCGGGACTAGCGGGACGTACGAGCAGTACTTC
CDR3aa: CASSPGTSGTYEQYF

d_gene: .
j_gene: TRBJ1-2
v_gene: TRBV6-5
abundance: once
CDR3nt: TGTGCCAGCAGTTACCTACAGGGCTATGGCTACACCTTC
CDR3aa: CASSYLQGYGYTF

d_gene: .
j_gene: TRBJ1-2
v_gene: TRBV2
abundance: .
CDR3nt: TGTGCCAGCAGTGAATATAGCTTAGTCGATTATGGCTACACCTTC
CDR3aa: CASSEYSLVDYGYTF

d_gene: .
j_gene: TRBJ2-2
v_gene: TRBV5-1
abundance: .
CDR3nt: TGCGCCAGTAGCCTCGTCAGGGACACCGGGGAGCTGTTTTTT
CDR3aa: CASSLVRDTGELFF

d_gene: .
j_gene: TRBJ2-7
v_gene: TRBV6-1
abundance: .
CDR3nt: TGTGCCAGCCCCCCCTCCTACGAGCAGTACTTC
CDR3aa: CASPPSYEQYF

d_gene: .
j_gene: TRBJ2-1
v_gene: TRBV6-5
abundance: .
CDR3nt: TGTGCCAGCAGTTCCCCGGGGCGCCGACCGGACAATGAGCAGTTCTTC
CDR3aa: CASSSPGRRPDNEQFF

d_gene: .
j_gene: TRBJ1-1
v_gene: TRBV6-4
abundance: .
CDR3nt: TGTGCCAGCAGTGAAGGGAGAGGGACTGAAGCTTTCTTT
CDR3aa: CASSEGRGTEAFF

d_gene: .
j_gene: TRBJ2-2
v_gene: TRBV5-1
abundance: .
CDR3nt: TGCGCCAGCAGTCTGGGGCAAGACGGGGAGCTGTTTTTT
CDR3aa: CASSLGQDGELFF

d_gene: .
j_gene: TRBJ1-5
v_gene: TRBV6-5
abundance: .
CDR3nt: TGTGCCAGCAGTCATAGCAATCAGCCCCAGCATTTT
CDR3aa: CASSHSNQPQHF

d_gene: TRBD1
j_gene: TRBJ2-3
v_gene: TRBV29-1
abundance: .
CDR3nt: TGCAGCGTTGAATCCGGGACAGGCCCTAGCACAGATACGCAGTATTTT
CDR3aa: CSVESGTGPSTDTQYF

d_gene: .
j_gene: TRBJ2-7
v_gene: TRBV19
abundance: .
CDR3nt: TGTGCCAGTAGCAGAGGGGACGGTTCCTACGAGCAGTACTTC
CDR3aa: CASSRGDGSYEQYF

d_gene: .
j_gene: TRBJ1-2
v_gene: TRBV14
abundance: .
CDR3nt: TGTGCCAGCAGCCAGTTTCGCGAGACTAGTAAGGGCTACACCTTC
CDR3aa: CASSQFRETSKGYTF

d_gene: .
j_gene: TRBJ1-2
v_gene: TRBV7-3
abundance: .
CDR3nt: TGTGCCAGCAGCGCCTTAAAAGAGCGGCCTTACTATGGCTACACCTTC
CDR3aa: CASSALKERPYYGYTF

d_gene: .
j_gene: TRBJ1-4
v_gene: TRBV5-1
abundance: .
CDR3nt: TGCGCCAGCAGCTTGGAGGGACAACAGAATGAAAAACTGTTTTTT
CDR3aa: CASSLEGQQNEKLFF

d_gene: TRBD2
j_gene: TRBJ2-1
v_gene: TRBV10-1
abundance: once
CDR3nt: TGCGCCAGCAGTGAGTCGAAGCGGGGGGGATCCTACAATGAGCAGTTCTTC
CDR3aa: CASSESKRGGSYNEQFF

d_gene: TRBD2
j_gene: TRBJ2-1
v_gene: TRBV7-3
abundance: .
CDR3nt: TGTGCCAGCAGCTTAGGGGGTACTAGCGGGCACAATGAGCAGTTCTTC
CDR3aa: CASSLGGTSGHNEQFF

d_gene: .
j_gene: TRBJ1-1
v_gene: TRBV18
abundance: .
CDR3nt: TGTGCCAGCTCACCACCTTCGGGTGTTTACACTGAAGCTTTCTTT
CDR3aa: CASSPPSGVYTEAFF

d_gene: .
j_gene: TRBJ1-2
v_gene: TRBV28
abundance: .
CDR3nt: TGTGCCAGCAGTTCCCCGACGGGGGCTAACTATGGCTACACCTTC
CDR3aa: CASSSPTGANYGYTF

d_gene: TRBD2
j_gene: TRBJ2-1
v_gene: TRBV5-4
abundance: .
CDR3nt: TGTGCCAGCAGCCGAACGGGACTAGCGGACAATGAGCAGTTCTTC
CDR3aa: CASSRTGLADNEQFF

d_gene: TRBD1
j_gene: TRBJ2-1
v_gene: TRBV4-2
abundance: .
CDR3nt: TGTGCCAGCAGCCCTGTGTTGGGGACAGGGGGCTCTGAGCAGTTCTTC
CDR3aa: CASSPVLGTGGSEQFF

d_gene: .
j_gene: TRBJ2-7
v_gene: TRBV5-4
abundance: .
CDR3nt: TGTGCCAGCGGTCTACTTCGTGGGGAGGAGCAGTACTTC
CDR3aa: CASGLLRGEEQYF

d_gene: TRBD1
j_gene: TRBJ1-1
v_gene: TRBV18
abundance: .
CDR3nt: TGTGCCAGCTCACCCCGGGACAGGGACACTGAAGCTTTCTTT
CDR3aa: CASSPRDRDTEAFF

d_gene: .
j_gene: TRBJ1-1
v_gene: TRBV7-6
abundance: .
CDR3nt: TGTGCCAGCAGCCCCGCCCGCGGTGGGTTGAACACTGAAGCTTTCTTT
CDR3aa: CASSPARGGLNTEAFF

d_gene: .
j_gene: TRBJ1-1
v_gene: TRBV28
abundance: .
CDR3nt: TGTGCCAGCAGCCCGATCCGGGGTCGGGGGCGTGAAGCTTTCTTT
CDR3aa: CASSPIRGRGREAFF

d_gene: TRBD1
j_gene: TRBJ1-2
v_gene: TRBV6-6
abundance: .
CDR3nt: TGTGCCAGCAACCTGGGACAGACTAACTATGGCTACACCTTC
CDR3aa: CASNLGQTNYGYTF

d_gene: .
j_gene: TRBJ2-3
v_gene: TRBV27
abundance: once
CDR3nt: TGTGCCAGCAGTTTAAGGCCAGGGCGCACAGATACGCAGTATTTT
CDR3aa: CASSLRPGRTDTQYF

d_gene: TRBD2
j_gene: TRBJ2-7
v_gene: TRBV6-4
abundance: .
CDR3nt: TGTGCCAGCAGTGACCTCGTAGCGGGAGGGCGGTACGAGCAGTACTTC
CDR3aa: CASSDLVAGGRYEQYF